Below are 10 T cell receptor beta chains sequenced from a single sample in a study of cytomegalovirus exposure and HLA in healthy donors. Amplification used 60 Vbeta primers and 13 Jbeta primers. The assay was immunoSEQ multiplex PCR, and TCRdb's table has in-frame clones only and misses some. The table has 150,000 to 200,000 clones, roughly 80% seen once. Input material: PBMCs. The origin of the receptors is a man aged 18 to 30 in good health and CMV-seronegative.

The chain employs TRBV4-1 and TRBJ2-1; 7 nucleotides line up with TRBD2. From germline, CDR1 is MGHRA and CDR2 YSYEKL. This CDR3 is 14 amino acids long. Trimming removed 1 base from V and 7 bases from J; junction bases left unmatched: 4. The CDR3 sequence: CASSQGRGENEQFF. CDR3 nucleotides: TGCGCCAGCAGCCAAGGTCGGGGGGAAAATGAGCAGTTCTTC.

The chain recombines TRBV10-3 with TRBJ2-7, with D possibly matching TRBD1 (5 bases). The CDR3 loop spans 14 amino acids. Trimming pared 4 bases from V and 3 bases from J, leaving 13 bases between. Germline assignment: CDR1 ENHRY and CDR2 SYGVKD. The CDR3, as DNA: TGTGCCATCAGTGTCGGGCAGGGAAGCTACGAGCAGTACTTC. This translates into CAISVGQGSYEQYF.

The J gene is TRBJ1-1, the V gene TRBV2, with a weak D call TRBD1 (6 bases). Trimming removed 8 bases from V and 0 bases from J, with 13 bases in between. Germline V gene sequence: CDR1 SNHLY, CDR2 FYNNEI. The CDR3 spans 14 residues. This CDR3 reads CASPEGGMNTEAFF. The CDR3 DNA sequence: TGTGCCAGCCCTGAGGGGGGGATGAACACTGAAGCTTTCTTT.

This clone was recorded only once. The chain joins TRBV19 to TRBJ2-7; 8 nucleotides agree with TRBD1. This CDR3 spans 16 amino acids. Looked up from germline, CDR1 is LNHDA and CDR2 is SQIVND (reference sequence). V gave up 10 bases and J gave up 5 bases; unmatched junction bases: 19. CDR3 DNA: TGTGCCAAAATAGTGTACCGGACAGGGAGTTTCCACGAGCAGTACTTC. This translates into CAKIVYRTGSFHEQYF.

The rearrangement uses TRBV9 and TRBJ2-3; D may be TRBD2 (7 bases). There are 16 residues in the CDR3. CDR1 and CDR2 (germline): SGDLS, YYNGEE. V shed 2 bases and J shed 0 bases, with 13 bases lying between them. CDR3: CASSVGGGRSTDTQYF. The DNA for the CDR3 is TGTGCCAGCAGCGTGGGGGGGGGCCGAAGCACAGATACGCAGTATTTT.

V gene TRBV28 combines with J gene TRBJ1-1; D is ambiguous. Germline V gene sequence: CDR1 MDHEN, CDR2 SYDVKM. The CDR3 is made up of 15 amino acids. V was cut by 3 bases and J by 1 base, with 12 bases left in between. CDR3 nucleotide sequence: TGTGCCAGCAGTTTCCCGGGAGTAAAGAACACTGAAGCTTTCTTT. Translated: CASSFPGVKNTEAFF. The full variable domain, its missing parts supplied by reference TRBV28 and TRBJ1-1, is DVKVTQSSRYLVKRTGEKVFLECVQDMDHENMFWYRQDPGLGLRLIYFSYDVKMKEKGDIPEGYSVSREKKERFSLILESASTNQTSMYLCASSFPGVKNTEAFFGQGTRLTVV.

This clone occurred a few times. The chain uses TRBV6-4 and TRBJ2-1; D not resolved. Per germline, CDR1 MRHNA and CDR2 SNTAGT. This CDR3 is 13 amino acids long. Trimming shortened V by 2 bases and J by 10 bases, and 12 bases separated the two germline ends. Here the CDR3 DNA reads TGTGCCAGCAGTGACCTTCCCACCGAGGAGCAGTTCTTC. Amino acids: CASSDLPTEEQFF.

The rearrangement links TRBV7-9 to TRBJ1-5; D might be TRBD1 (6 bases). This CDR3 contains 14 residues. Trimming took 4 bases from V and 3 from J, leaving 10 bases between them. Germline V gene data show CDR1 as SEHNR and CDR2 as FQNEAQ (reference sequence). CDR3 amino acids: CASSSDRYNQPQHF. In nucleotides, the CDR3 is TGTGCCAGCAGCTCAGACAGGTACAATCAGCCCCAGCATTTT.

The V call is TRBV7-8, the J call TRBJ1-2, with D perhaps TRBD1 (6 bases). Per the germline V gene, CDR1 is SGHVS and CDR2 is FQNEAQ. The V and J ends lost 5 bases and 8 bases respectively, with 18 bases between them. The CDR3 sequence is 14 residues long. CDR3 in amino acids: CASSRSRDMNGYTF. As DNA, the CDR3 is TGTGCCAGCAGCAGGTCCCGGGACATGAACGGCTACACCTTC.

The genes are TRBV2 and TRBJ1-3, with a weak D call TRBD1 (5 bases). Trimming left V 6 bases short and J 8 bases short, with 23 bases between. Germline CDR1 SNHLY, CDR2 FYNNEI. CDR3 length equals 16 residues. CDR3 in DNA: TGTGCCAGCAGCCAGCGTGGGGCGGTTTCCTCGTACACCATATATTTT. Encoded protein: CASSQRGAVSSYTIYF.